This T cell receptor (beta chain) stems from a study of T cells expressing NK-cell markers. About the study: Repertoires of TCR beta were obtained from T cells sorted as CD3+CD56+NKG2C+, CD3+CD56+NKG2C- and CD3+CD56-NKG2C+.

TCRdb reprocessed the 5' RACE reads and reports one entry per CDR3 protein, with no DNA. The listing records about 450,000 distinct CDR3 sequences. Germline V gene sequence: CDR1 SGHAT, CDR2 FQNNGV. The CDR3 sequence is 17 residues long. Study observations and caveats: Similarly, these clonotypes led the CD3+CD56-NKG2C+ fraction as well in several donors.

Regarding this clonotype: Its antigen is as yet unknown.

This clonotype originated in a woman aged 18-70 years in good health. Sequencing was carried out using blood T cells: a sorted CD56 or NKG2C T cell subset, CD4+ or CD8+ T cells, or bulk PBMC T cells (not recorded which). The rearrangement uses TRBV11-2 and TRBJ2-5; the D call of TRBD1 rests on TCRdb alone, since no DNA is present to check it. CDR3 in amino acids: CASSLGFGRTVNATQYF.